A single sample is the source of the 26 T cell receptor beta chains below, sequenced in a study of cytotoxic CD8 clonotypes in ibrutinib-treated CLL. Measured with immunoSEQ multiplex PCR; TCRdb has only the in-frame clones, and not every one. Of some 20,000 clones in the sample, 65% to 85% were seen once. This specimen consisted of PBMCs, obtained before ibrutinib treatment. These receptors all come from a human donor with chronic lymphocytic leukemia.

Concerning this clone itself: In the same sample, other DNA sequences code for this CDR3. The chain is built from TRBV9 and TRBJ2-7; perhaps TRBD1 as D (6 bases). The CDR3 is 14 amino acids. Germline V gene sequence: CDR1 SGDLS, CDR2 YYNGEE. Trimming shortened V by 0 bases and J by 2 bases, and 9 bases separated the two germline ends. The CDR3, as DNA: TGTGCCAGCAGCGTAGGGCAGGGGACCTACGAGCAGTACTTC. Amino acids: CASSVGQGTYEQYF. The variable domain in full, completed from reference TRBV9 and TRBJ2-7, reads DSGVTQTPKHLITATGQRVTLRCSPRSGDLSVYWYQQSLDQGLQFLIQYYNGEERAKGNILERFSAQQFPDLHSELNLSSLELGDSALYFCASSVGQGTYEQYFGPGTRLTVT.

This chain connects TRBV19 to TRBJ1-3, with D hard to call. In germline, CDR1 is LNHDA, CDR2 SQIVND (reference sequence). The CDR3 loop spans 12 amino acids. Trimming removed 6 bases at V and 0 bases at J, with 3 bases between. Here the CDR3 reads CASRPSGNTIYF. CDR3 sequence (DNA): TGTGCCAGTAGACCCTCTGGAAACACCATATATTTT. Looking up the rest from reference TRBV19 and TRBJ1-3 gives the full variable domain: DGGITQSPKYLFRKEGQNVTLSCEQNLNHDAMYWYRQDPGQGLRLIYYSQIVNDFQKGDIAEGYSVSREKKESFPLTVTSAQKNPTAFYLCASRPSGNTIYFGEGSWLTVV.

V gene TRBV18 combines with J gene TRBJ2-1; the D is unclear. Trimming took 4 bases from V and 8 from J, leaving 15 bases between them. CDR3 length equals 14 residues. CDR1 and CDR2 from the germline V gene are KGHSH and LQKENI. The CDR3 coding sequence is TGTGCCAGCTCACGCACTACAGAGGTGGATGAGCAGTTCTTC. Translation gives CASSRTTEVDEQFF.

V and J are TRBV7-2 and TRBJ1-1; D possibly corresponds to TRBD1 (6 bases). The CDR3 sequence is 16 residues long. V was clipped by 5 bases and J by 4 bases, with 20 bases between them. Per the germline V gene, CDR1 is SGHTA and CDR2 is FQGNSA. This chain's CDR3 is CASSPWGGRLVTEAFF. The CDR3 coding sequence is TGTGCCAGCAGCCCCTGGGGGGGCCGGTTGGTCACTGAAGCTTTCTTT.

The rearrangement uses TRBV11-2 and TRBJ1-1; D is unclear. V was shortened by 5 bases and J by 5 bases, with 18 bases between the two germline ends. The CDR3 length is 15 residues. Germline lookup yields CDR1 SGHAT and CDR2 FQNNGV. The CDR3 loop is CASSLVPGGRTEAFF. CDR3 in DNA: TGTGCCAGCAGCCTGGTTCCGGGCGGGCGTACTGAAGCTTTCTTT.

The chain joins TRBV10-2 to TRBJ1-2; 9 bases are shared with TRBD1. The CDR3 covers 15 residues. Germline V lookup: CDR1 WSHSY, CDR2 SAAADI. V lost 6 bases to trimming and J lost 2 bases; unmatched junction nucleotides: 7. The CDR3 DNA is TGCGCCAGCAGGACCCGGGACAGGGAGAACTATGGCTACACCTTC. Its protein is CASRTRDRENYGYTF.

The CDR3 sequence is CASRNREGITEAFF. The CDR3, as DNA: TGTGCCAGCAGGAATCGAGAGGGAATCACTGAAGCTTTCTTT. The rearrangement joins TRBV2 to TRBJ1-1; D gene ambiguous. Trimming removed 6 bases at V and 4 bases at J, with 15 bases between. The CDR3 length is 14 residues. Germline assignment: CDR1 SNHLY and CDR2 FYNNEI.

The rearrangement links TRBV14 to TRBJ1-6, with a possible D match to TRBD1 (5 bases). Germline-derived CDR1 and CDR2 are SGHDN and FVKESK. Trimming pared 1 base from V and 2 bases from J, leaving 6 bases between. CDR3 length equals 15 residues. CDR3 in DNA: TGTGCCAGCAGCCAAGGGGGCGCCTATAATTCACCCCTCCACTTT. This sequence encodes CASSQGGAYNSPLHF.

This chain joins TRBV4-2 and TRBJ1-3; D not certain. The germline V and J ends were trimmed by 1 base and 0 bases, with 4 bases remaining between them. The CDR3 has 14 residues. CDR1 is LGHNA, CDR2 YNFKEQ, per germline. The CDR3 reads CASSQANSGNTIYF. The CDR3 coding sequence is TGTGCCAGCAGCCAAGCCAACTCTGGAAACACCATATATTTT.

This clone has more than one count but fewer than ten. The V call is TRBV6-6, the J call TRBJ1-5; D is unclear. The germline V gene has CDR1 MNHNY and CDR2 SVGAGI (reference sequence). The CDR3 extends over 16 amino acids. The V gene lost 0 bases and the J gene lost 2 bases, with 11 bases spanning the gap. DNA for the CDR3: TGTGCCAGCAGTTACTCGAAAGGTGGTGGCAATCAGCCCCAGCATTTT. It translates to CASSYSKGGGNQPQHF.

The gene calls are TRBV5-5 and TRBJ2-7; no definite D call. Per the germline V gene, CDR1 is SGHKS and CDR2 is YYEKEE (reference sequence). V lost 6 bases, J lost 3 bases, and 22 bases lay in between. This CDR3 has 16 residues. DNA for the CDR3: TGTGCCAGCATCCAACGAGGCACAGCGAGGATCTACGAGCAGTACTTC. Translating gives CASIQRGTARIYEQYF.

This clone was counted a few times. The chain has TRBV27 and TRBJ2-1, with TRBD1 identical over 9 bases. V lost 3 bases, J lost 5 bases, and 11 bases stayed unmatched. Germline assignment: CDR1 MNHEY and CDR2 SMNVEV (reference sequence). The CDR3 contains 17 residues. CDR3 protein: CASSFRNPGQGHNEQFF. CDR3 bases: TGTGCCAGCAGTTTCCGTAATCCGGGACAGGGTCACAATGAGCAGTTCTTC.

A single count supports this clone. The J gene is TRBJ2-3, the V gene TRBV6-4, with a possible D match to TRBD2 (6 bases). Germline CDR1 reads MRHNA; CDR2 reads SNTAGT. Trimming took off 6 bases at V and 0 bases at J, with 10 bases between the two ends. The CDR3 is made up of 14 amino acids. Here the CDR3 reads CASSYGGSTDTQYF. The CDR3 DNA reads TGTGCCAGCAGCTACGGGGGTAGCACAGATACGCAGTATTTT.

The V and J genes are TRBV30 and TRBJ1-1; D is possibly TRBD1 (6 bases). V was pared by 6 bases and J by 4 bases, with 15 bases between. CDR1 and CDR2 from the germline V gene are GTSNPN and SVGIG (reference sequence). CDR3 length equals 13 residues. The CDR3 is CACQTGRSTEAFF. In DNA form, the CDR3 reads TGTGCCTGCCAAACAGGGAGGTCCACTGAAGCTTTCTTT. Full variable domain (remainder filled in from reference TRBV30 and TRBJ1-1): SQTIHQWPATLVQPVGSPLSLECTVEGTSNPNLYWYRQAAGRGLQLLFYSVGIGQISSEVPQNLSASRPQDRQFILSSKKLLLSDSGFYLCACQTGRSTEAFFGQGTRLTVV.

This chain links TRBV5-8 with TRBJ1-2; 7 bases line up with TRBD1. V was clipped by 1 base and J by 5 bases; unmatched bases: 5. Per germline, CDR1 SGHTS and CDR2 YDEGEE. The CDR3 length is 14 residues. Written as DNA, the CDR3 is TGTGCCAGCAGCTTGCTTGAGACAGGGTATGGCTACACCTTC. Its protein product is CASSLLETGYGYTF.

The chain joins TRBV10-3 to TRBJ1-6; the D gene is possibly TRBD1 (6 bases). CDR1 ENHRY and CDR2 SYGVKD come from the germline V gene. CDR3 length equals 16 residues. Trimming pared 5 bases from V and 0 bases from J, leaving 11 bases between. The CDR3 protein is CAISFGQSSYNSPLHF. CDR3 nucleotide sequence: TGTGCCATCAGTTTCGGACAGAGCTCCTATAATTCACCCCTCCACTTT.

This clone was counted once. The sample carries other DNA sequences with the same CDR3. CDR3 coding DNA: TGTGCCAGCAGCCCGGGACTGGGGGGAGAGACCCAGTACTTC. Its translation is CASSPGLGGETQYF. The V and J genes are TRBV9 and TRBJ2-5; TRBD2 is a possible D gene (6 bases). Germline V gene lookup returns CDR1 SGDLS and CDR2 YYNGEE. V was clipped by 4 bases and J by 4 bases, with 14 bases between them. The CDR3 is 14 residues long.

CDR3 in amino acids: CASGLWGTGGGYTF. The CDR3 nucleotides read TGTGCTAGTGGTTTGTGGGGGACAGGCGGTGGCTACACCTTC. The V call is TRBV12-5, the J call TRBJ1-2, with 8 bases lining up with TRBD1. From germline, CDR1 is LGHNT and CDR2 FRNRAP. V was pared by 2 bases and J by 7 bases, with 6 bases of the junction left unmatched. This CDR3 has 14 amino acids.

The CDR3: CAINDRGSGANVLTF. For the CDR3, the DNA is TGTGCCATCAACGACAGGGGCTCTGGGGCCAACGTCCTGACTTTC. J is TRBJ2-6 and V is TRBV10-3, with 8 bases matching TRBD1. The CDR3 contains 15 residues. From germline, CDR1 is ENHRY and CDR2 SYGVKD. With V trimmed by 7 bases and J by 0 bases, 2 bases remained unmatched.

Only a few counts were recorded for this clone. The chain uses TRBV7-9 and TRBJ1-6, with TRBD1 identical over 8 bases. J was trimmed by 4 bases and V by 4 bases; bases with no gene match: 9. This CDR3 comprises 17 residues. The germline V gene has CDR1 SEHNR and CDR2 FQNEAQ (reference sequence). The CDR3 reads CASSSTPDRAYNSPLHF. DNA of the CDR3: TGTGCCAGCAGCTCCACACCGGACAGGGCTTATAATTCACCCCTCCACTTT. Based on the CDR3 plus reference TRBV7-9 and TRBJ1-6, the full variable domain is DTGVSQNPRHKITKRGQNVTFRCDPISEHNRLYWYRQTLGQGPEFLTYFQNEAQLEKSRLLSDRFSAERPKGSFSTLEIQRTEQGDSAMYLCASSSTPDRAYNSPLHFGNGTRLTVT.

The chain links TRBV5-6 to TRBJ1-3; D unclear. The CDR3 totals 16 residues. Trimming left V 3 bases short and J 9 bases short, with 22 bases between. Germline CDR1 SGHDT, CDR2 YYEEEE. This chain's CDR3 is CASSSHHEPLSGTIYF. The CDR3 DNA reads as TGTGCCAGCAGCTCCCACCACGAGCCCCTAAGCGGCACCATATATTTT.

V is TRBV5-4 and J is TRBJ2-2, with TRBD2 matching over 7 bases. The germline gives CDR1 SGHNT, CDR2 YYREEE (reference sequence). The ends lost 0 bases at V and 7 bases at J; junction bases unmatched: 9. This CDR3 is built from 16 residues. The CDR3 reads CASSLAPSGGGGELFF. The CDR3, as DNA: TGTGCCAGCAGCTTGGCTCCCTCGGGAGGTGGCGGGGAGCTGTTTTTT. The full variable domain, rest sourced from reference TRBV5-4 and TRBJ2-2, is ETGVTQSPTHLIKTRGQQVTLRCSSQSGHNTVSWYQQALGQGPQFIFQYYREEENGRGNFPPRFSGLQFPNYSSELNVNALELDDSALYLCASSLAPSGGGGELFFGEGSRLTVL.

The chain combines TRBV15 with TRBJ2-7, with D possibly matching TRBD1 (5 bases). The CDR3 has 15 amino acids. Germline lookup yields CDR1 LNHNV and CDR2 YYDKDF (reference sequence). Trimming removed 0 bases at V and 2 bases at J, with 11 bases between. The CDR3 coding sequence is TGTGCCACCAGCAGAGATCGTACAGGAGCCTACGAGCAGTACTTC. Protein: CATSRDRTGAYEQYF.

The chain uses TRBV10-3 and TRBJ1-1; D call uncertain. Trimming cost V 6 bases and J 0 bases, with 5 bases left between them. The V gene's germline CDR1 is ENHRY and CDR2 SYGVKD. The CDR3 is 12 residues long. The CDR3 region is CAIRTMNTEAFF. CDR3 nucleotides: TGTGCCATCAGGACAATGAACACTGAAGCTTTCTTT.

This clone was counted only a few times. The chain combines TRBV30 with TRBJ2-7; a possible D gene is TRBD1 (6 bases). This CDR3 has 13 residues. Trimming shortened V by 1 base and J by 2 bases, and 9 bases separated the two germline ends. From germline, CDR1 is GTSNPN and CDR2 SVGIG (reference sequence). The CDR3 here is CAWSDQGPYEQYF. In DNA, the CDR3 is TGTGCCTGGAGTGACCAGGGGCCCTACGAGCAGTACTTC.

V usage is TRBV7-7 and J usage is TRBJ2-2; 13 bases align to TRBD2. This CDR3 is built from 18 residues. V gave up 5 bases and J gave up 3 bases; unmatched junction bases: 9. Germline CDR1 reads SSHAT; CDR2 reads FNYEAQ (reference sequence). CDR3 sequence reads: CASSRKLAGGLDTGELFF. The CDR3 DNA sequence: TGTGCCAGCAGCCGGAAACTAGCGGGGGGGCTGGACACCGGGGAGCTGTTTTTT.